This T cell receptor beta chain derives from a study of identical twins. TCRdb ran MiXCR on the 5' RACE reads and lists one entry per CDR3 protein. Of 690,000 or so distinct CDR3 sequences in the sample, approximately 9% were seen once. This clonotype was recorded a few times. The antigen is undetermined. The CDR3 loop spans 15 amino acids. V was clipped by 7 bases and J by 4 bases; unmatched bases: 8. Germline lookup yields CDR1 MNHEY and CDR2 SVGEGT. Whole-study findings and limits: Zero-insertion results could be subject to partial confounding by invariant MAIT and iNKT cells. Not following the same donors, the study drew its conclusions from cross-sectional statistical analysis. For cord blood, abundant beta clonotypes had fewer insertions, unlike memory repertoires, which showed none.

The sample also formed part of further work on yellow fever vaccine responses in identical twins.

The chain recombines TRBV6-2 or TRBV6-3 with TRBJ2-1; TRBD2 agrees at 9 bases. Sequencing input: PBMCs. The clonotype comes from a woman younger than 35 in good health. CDR3 sequence: CASISPGLAYNEQFF. Written as DNA, the CDR3 is TGTGCCAGCATCTCGCCGGGACTAGCTTACAATGAGCAGTTCTTC.